This TCR beta chain was sequenced in a study of blood T cell repertoires in COVID-19. For the study at large: Spain, Italy and the United States supplied samples that represented acute and convalescent COVID-19. The cDNA or gDNA used as material had been derived from T cells, B-cell-depleted T cells, or PBMCs.

The CDR3 has 13 amino acids. Unmatched junction bases numbered 6, after V lost 4 bases and J lost 10 bases. Germline V gene data show CDR1 as SNHLY and CDR2 as FYNNEI. Study processing details: Amplification of reference gene primers provided the estimated nucleated cell counts. The repertoire was sequenced with immunoSEQ multiplex PCR; TCRdb's copy has only in-frame clones and lacks some. V and J calls and clone size are copied from that table; D and trimming were computed from the DNA. The sample lists some 230,000 clones, about 86% seen once, with 2% to 2.5% in the top ten. This rearrangement joins TRBV2 to TRBJ2-3; TRBD2 matches at 9 bases. The TCR sequence derives from a woman in her sixties with acute or convalescent COVID-19. Sequencing input: peripheral blood. The CDR3 is CASSAIAGAPQYF. DNA of the CDR3: TGTGCCAGCAGTGCGATAGCGGGGGCCCCGCAGTATTTT.